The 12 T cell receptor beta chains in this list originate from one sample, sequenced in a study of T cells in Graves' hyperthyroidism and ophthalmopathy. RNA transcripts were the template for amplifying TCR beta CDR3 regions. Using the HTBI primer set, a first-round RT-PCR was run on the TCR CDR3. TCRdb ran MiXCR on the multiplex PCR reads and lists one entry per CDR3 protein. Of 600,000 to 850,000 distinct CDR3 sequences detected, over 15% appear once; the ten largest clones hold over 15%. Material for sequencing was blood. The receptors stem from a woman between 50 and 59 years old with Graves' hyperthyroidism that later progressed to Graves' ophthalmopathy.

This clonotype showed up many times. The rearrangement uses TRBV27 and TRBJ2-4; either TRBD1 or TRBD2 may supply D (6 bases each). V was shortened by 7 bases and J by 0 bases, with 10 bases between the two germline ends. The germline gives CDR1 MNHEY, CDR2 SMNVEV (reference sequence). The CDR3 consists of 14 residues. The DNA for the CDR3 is TGTGCCAGCACCGAGGGGGGAGCCAAAAACATTCAGTACTTC. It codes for CASTEGGAKNIQYF.

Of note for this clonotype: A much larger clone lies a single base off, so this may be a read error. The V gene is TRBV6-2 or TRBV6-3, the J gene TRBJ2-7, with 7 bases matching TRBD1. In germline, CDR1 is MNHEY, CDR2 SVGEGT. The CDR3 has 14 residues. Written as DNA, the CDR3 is TGTGCCAGCGTCGAGAGACAGGGCTCCTACGGGCAGTACTTC. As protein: CASVERQGSYGQYF.

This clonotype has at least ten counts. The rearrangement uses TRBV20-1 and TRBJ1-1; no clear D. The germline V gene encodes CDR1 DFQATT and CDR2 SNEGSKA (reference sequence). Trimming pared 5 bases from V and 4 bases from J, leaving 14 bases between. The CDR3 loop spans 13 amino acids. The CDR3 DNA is TGCAGTGCTGCACCACGGGGAGGCACTGAAGCTTTCTTT. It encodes CSAAPRGGTEAFF.

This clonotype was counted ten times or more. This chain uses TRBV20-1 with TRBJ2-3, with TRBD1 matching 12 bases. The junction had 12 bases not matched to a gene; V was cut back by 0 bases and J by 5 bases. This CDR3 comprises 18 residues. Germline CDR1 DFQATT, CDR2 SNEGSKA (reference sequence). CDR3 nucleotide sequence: TGCAGTGCTAGAGACCTGTACCGGGACAGGGGGCGATTAGATACGCAGTATTTT. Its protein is CSARDLYRDRGRLDTQYF.

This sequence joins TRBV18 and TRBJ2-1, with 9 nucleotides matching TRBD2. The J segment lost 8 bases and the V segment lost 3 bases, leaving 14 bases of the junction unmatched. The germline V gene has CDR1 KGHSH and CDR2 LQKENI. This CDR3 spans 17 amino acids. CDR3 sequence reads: CASSPRRGGGAADEQFF. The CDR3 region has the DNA TGTGCCAGCTCACCCCGTCGGGGCGGGGGGGCCGCGGATGAGCAGTTCTTC.

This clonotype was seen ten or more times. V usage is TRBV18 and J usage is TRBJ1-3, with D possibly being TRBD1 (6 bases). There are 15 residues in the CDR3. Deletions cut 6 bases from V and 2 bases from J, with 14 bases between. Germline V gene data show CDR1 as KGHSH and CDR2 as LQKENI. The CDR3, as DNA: TGTGCCAGCTCCTCGGACAGCTTCACTGGAAACACCATATATTTT. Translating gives CASSSDSFTGNTIYF.

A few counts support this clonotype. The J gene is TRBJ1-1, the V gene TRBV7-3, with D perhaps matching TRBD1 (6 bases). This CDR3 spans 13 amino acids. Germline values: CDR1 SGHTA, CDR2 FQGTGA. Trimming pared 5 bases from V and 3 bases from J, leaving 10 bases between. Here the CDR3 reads CASSAGQHTEAFF. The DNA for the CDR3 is TGTGCCAGCAGCGCCGGACAGCACACTGAAGCTTTCTTT.

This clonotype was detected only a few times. CDR3 protein: CAWSGGADEKLFF. In nucleotides, the CDR3 is TGTGCCTGGAGTGGGGGCGCCGATGAAAAACTGTTTTTT. This chain joins TRBV30 and TRBJ1-4; D might be TRBD1 (5 bases). The V and J ends lost 1 base and 6 bases respectively, with 9 bases between them. CDR3 length: 13 amino acids. Germline V lookup: CDR1 GTSNPN, CDR2 SVGIG (reference sequence). Full variable domain (outside the CDR3, taken from reference TRBV30 and TRBJ1-4): SQTIHQWPATLVQPVGSPLSLECTVEGTSNPNLYWYRQAAGRGLQLLFYSVGIGQISSEVPQNLSASRPQDRQFILSSKKLLLSDSGFYLCAWSGGADEKLFFGSGTQLSVL.

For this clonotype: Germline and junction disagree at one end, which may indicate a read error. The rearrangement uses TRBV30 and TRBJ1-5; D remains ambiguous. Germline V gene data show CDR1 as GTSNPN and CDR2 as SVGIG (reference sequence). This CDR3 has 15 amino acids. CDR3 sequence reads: CGLREDSKLNQPQHF. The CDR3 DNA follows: TGCGGGTTACGCGAGGATTCAAAACTCAATCAGCCCCAGCATTTT. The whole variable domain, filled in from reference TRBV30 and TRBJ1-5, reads SQTIHQWPATLVQPVGSPLSLECTVEGTSNPNLYWYRQAAGRGLQLLFYSVGIGQISSEVPQNLSASRPQDRQFILSSKKLLLSDSGFYLCGLREDSKLNQPQHFGDGTRLSIL.

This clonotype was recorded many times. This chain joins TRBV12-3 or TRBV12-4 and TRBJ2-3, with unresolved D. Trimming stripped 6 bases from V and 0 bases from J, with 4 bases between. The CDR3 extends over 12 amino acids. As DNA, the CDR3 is TGTGCCAGCAGCTTAAGCACAGATACGCAGTATTTT. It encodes CASSLSTDTQYF.

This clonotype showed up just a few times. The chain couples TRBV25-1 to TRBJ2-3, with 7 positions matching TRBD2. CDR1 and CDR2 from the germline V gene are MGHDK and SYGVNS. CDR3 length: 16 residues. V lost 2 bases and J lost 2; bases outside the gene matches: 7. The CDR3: CASSEPRGGYTDTQYF. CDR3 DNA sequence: TGTGCCAGCAGTGAACCCCGCGGGGGTTACACAGATACGCAGTATTTT. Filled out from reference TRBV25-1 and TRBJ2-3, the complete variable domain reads EADIYQTPRYLVIGTGKKITLECSQTMGHDKMYWYQQDPGMELHLIHYSYGVNSTEKGDLSSESTVSRIRTEHFPLTLESARPSHTSQYLCASSEPRGGYTDTQYFGPGTRLTVL.

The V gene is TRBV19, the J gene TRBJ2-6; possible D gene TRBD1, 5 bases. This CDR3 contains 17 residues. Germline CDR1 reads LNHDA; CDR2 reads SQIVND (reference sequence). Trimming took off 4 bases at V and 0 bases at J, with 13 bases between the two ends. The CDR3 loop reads CASSTATANSGANVLTF. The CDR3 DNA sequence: TGTGCCAGTAGTACCGCGACAGCGAACTCTGGGGCCAACGTCCTGACTTTC.